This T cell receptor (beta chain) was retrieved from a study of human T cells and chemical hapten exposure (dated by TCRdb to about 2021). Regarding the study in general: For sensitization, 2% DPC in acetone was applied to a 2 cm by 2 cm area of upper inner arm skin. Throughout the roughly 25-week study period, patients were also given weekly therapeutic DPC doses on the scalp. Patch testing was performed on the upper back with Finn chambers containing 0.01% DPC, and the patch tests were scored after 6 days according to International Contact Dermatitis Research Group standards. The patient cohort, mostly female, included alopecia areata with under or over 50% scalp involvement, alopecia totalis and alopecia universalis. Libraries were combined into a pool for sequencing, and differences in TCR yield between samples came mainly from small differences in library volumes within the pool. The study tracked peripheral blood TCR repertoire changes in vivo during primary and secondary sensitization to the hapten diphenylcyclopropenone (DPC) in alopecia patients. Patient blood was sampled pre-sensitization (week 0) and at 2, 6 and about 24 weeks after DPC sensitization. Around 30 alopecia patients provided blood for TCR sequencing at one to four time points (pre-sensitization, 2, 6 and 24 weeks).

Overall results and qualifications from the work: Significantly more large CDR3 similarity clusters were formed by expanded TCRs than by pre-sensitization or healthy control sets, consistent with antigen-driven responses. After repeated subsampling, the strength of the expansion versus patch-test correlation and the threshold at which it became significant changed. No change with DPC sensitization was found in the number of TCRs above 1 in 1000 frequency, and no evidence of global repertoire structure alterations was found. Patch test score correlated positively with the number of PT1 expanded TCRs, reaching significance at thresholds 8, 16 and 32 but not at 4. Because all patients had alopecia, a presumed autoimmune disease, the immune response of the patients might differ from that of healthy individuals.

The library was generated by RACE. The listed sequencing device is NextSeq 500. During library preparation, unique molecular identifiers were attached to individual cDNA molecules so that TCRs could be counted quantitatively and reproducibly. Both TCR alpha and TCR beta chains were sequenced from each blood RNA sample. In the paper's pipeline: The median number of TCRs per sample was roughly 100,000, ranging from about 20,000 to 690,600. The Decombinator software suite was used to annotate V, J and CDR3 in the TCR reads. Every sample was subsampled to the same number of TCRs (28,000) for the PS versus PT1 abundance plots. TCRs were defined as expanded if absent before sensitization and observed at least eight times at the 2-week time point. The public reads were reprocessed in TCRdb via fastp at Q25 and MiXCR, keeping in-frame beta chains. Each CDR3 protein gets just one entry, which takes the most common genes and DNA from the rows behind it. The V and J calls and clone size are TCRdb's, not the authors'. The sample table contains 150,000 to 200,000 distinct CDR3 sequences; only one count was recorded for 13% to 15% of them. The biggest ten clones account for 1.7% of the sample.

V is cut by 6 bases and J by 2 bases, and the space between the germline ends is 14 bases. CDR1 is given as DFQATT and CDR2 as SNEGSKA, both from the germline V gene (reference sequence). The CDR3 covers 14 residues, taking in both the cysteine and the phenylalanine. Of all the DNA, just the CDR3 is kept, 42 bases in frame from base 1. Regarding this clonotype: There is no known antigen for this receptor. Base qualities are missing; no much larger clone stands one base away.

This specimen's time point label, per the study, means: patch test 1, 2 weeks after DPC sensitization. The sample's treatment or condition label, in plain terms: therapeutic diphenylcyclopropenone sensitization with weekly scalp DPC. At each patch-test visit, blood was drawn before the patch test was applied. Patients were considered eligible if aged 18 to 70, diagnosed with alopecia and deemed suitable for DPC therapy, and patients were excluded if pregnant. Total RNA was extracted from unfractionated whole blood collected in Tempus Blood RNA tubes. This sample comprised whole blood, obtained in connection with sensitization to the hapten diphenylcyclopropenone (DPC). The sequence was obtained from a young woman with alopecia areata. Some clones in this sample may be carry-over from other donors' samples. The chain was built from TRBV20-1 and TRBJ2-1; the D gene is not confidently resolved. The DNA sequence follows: TGCAGTGCCCCCGACTCAAACGCCTACAATGAGCAGTTCTTC. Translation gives CSAPDSNAYNEQFF.